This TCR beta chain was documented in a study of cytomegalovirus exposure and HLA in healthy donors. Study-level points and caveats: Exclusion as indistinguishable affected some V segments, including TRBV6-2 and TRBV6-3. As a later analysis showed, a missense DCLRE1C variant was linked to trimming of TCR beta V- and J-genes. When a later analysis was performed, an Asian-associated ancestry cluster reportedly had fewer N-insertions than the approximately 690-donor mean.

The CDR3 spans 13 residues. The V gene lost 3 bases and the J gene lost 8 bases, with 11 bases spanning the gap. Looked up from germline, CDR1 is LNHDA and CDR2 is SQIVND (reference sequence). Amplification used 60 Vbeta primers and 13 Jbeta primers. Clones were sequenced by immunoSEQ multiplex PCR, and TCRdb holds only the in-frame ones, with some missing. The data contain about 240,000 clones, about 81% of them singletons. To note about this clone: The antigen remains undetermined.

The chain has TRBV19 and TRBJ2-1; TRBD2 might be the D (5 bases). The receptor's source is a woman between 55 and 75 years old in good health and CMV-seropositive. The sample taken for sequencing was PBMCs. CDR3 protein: CASSIRRPDEQFF. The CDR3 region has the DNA TGTGCCAGTAGTATCCGGAGGCCCGATGAGCAGTTCTTC.